The source of this T cell receptor beta chain is a study of shared clonotypes between healthy human individuals (TCRdb year 2020). A note on the overall study: The cohort included three men and a couple of women between 18 and 49 years of age. For each donor, CD4 naive and CD4 memory were each given three plates, CD8 naive was given two plates, and CD8 memory was given one plate. The study deeply sequenced blood TCR repertoires of about 5 healthy adults to estimate repertoire size and the extent of clonotype sharing between individuals. Different laboratories and diverse techniques were used to prepare libraries and sequence TCR repertoires, to increase sequencing depth and limit assay-specific biases. Leukapheresis yielded between about 0.85 and 10 billion PBMCs per donor. Paper-wide results and their limitations: Sampling was restricted to blood, and TCR repertoires in tissue are likely to differ from TCR repertoires in blood. Larger estimated clonotype richness was generally found for naive subsets than for memory subsets. Rarefaction of sorted-subset datasets indicated incomplete sequencing despite the large sequencing depth. Clonotypes shared by all four sorted-subset donors showed higher generation probabilities than non-shared clonotypes. When a handful of donors were compared, the shared fraction of clonotypes was about 5.5% for naive CD4, about 4% for naive CD8, 2.3% for memory CD4, and about 0.36% for memory CD8. Pairwise subsampling indicated that sequencing depth was expected to affect the degree of clonotype sharing among donors. Because the study included only a small number of donors, the genetic and exposure-history diversity represented was limited.

The CDR3 sequence holds 14 residues, the cysteine and phenylalanine included. Only the CDR3 portion is preserved as DNA: 42 bases, with reading frame beginning at the first base. The V end loses 3 bases and the J end loses 0 bases, and a stretch of 4 bases separates them. Sequences SGHKS (CDR1) and YYEKEE (CDR2) are obtained from the germline V gene (reference sequence). Using the deep immunoSEQ assay, multiplex PCR amplified TCR CDR3 regions from genomic DNA. Extracted genomic DNA from each cell subset was spread evenly across all wells of several immunoSEQ 96-well plates, with each plate serving as a replicate. Each replicate PCR for sorted subsets received around 210 ng genomic DNA, equal to roughly 33,000 T cell genomes. The purified libraries were quantified using a Qubit 3.0 fluorometer, sized with a Bioanalyzer 2100, and then quantified again using the KAPA Library Quantification kit. A separate single-read 150-cycle Illumina NextSeq 550 flow cell was used to sequence each immunoSEQ 96-well plate. The study's processing was this. Because the immunoSEQ output included only junctional sequences and no quality scores, the filtering could not be the same as the filtering used for full-length reads. Sequences were annotated with PyIR, a Python wrapper for IgBLAST v1.9, and V/J genes and CDR3 were assigned using IMGT germline references. Any read was removed if the V/J assignment was weak (E-value above 1e-6), the CDR3 was missing, or the read contained stop codons, out-of-frame junctions, or ambiguous translated residues. V3J clonotypes were defined as sequences sharing the same inferred V gene, J gene, and CDR3 amino acid sequence. The percentage overlap between two repertoires was calculated by dividing the number of shared unique clonotypes by the size of the smaller repertoire. Repertoire richness was assessed with RTK rarefaction, the Chao1 estimator, and Recon v2.1 estimates of unobserved clonotypes. Generation probabilities for all TCRbeta clonotypes obtained by the gDNA method from a few donors were computed using OLGA. TCRdb took this table from immuneACCESS and kept in-frame rearrangements with V and J called. Such tables lack part of the clones; where checked against another copy, unresolved V genes explain under half of the gap, and the rest is unexplained. That table is the source of V, J and clone size, and D and trimming were worked out from the DNA. This sample has approximately 2.5 million clones in its table, and roughly 92% of those were observed once. More than 0.12% of the sample goes to the ten largest clones.

The donors were healthy, HIV-negative adults who had no recently reported acute infections or vaccinations. Only Caucasian adults living in Nashville, Tennessee, USA were represented among the donors. CD4+ T cells were enriched through magnetic negative selection, after which naive cells were positively selected on CD45RA and the remaining negative fraction served as the memory subset. Blood was obtained by leukapheresis, after which PBMCs were separated by Ficoll-Histopaque density gradient centrifugation and cryopreserved in liquid nitrogen vapor phase. Purity and quantity of every magnetically sorted T cell population were checked by analytical flow cytometry. Genomic DNA was isolated from each sorted fraction and quantified by UV absorbance on a Nanodrop 2000c. This clone has just one count. There is no known antigen for this receptor. Per-base quality was not reported, and no clone a single base away is much larger than it.

This TCR derives from a man between 18 and 35 years old in good health. The chain employs TRBV5-5 and TRBJ2-6, with the D gene too uncertain to name. Specimen: naive CD4+ T cells sorted from blood. The sample's cell subset or site label is to be understood as: CD45RA+ positively selected. The DNA reads as follows: TGTGCCAGCAGCTCATTCTCTGGGGCCAACGTCCTGACTTTC. It specifies CASSSFSGANVLTF.